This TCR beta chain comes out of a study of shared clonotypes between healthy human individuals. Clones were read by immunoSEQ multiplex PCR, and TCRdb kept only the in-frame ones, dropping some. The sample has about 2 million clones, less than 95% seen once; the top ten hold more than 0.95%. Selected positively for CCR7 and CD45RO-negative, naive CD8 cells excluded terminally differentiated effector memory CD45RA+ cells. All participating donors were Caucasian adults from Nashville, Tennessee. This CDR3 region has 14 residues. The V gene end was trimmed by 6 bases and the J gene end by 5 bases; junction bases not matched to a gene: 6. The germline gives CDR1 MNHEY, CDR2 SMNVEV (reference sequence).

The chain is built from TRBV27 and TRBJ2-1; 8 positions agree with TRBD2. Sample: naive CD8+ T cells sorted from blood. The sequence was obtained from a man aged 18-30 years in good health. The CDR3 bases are TGTGCCAGCAGACCCAGCGGGGGACACAATGAGCAGTTCTTC. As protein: CASRPSGGHNEQFF.